This entry features one TCR beta chain sequence. Antigen specificity is unknown. This sample is part of a study of cytomegalovirus exposure and HLA in healthy donors. Regarding the study as a whole: For most TCR beta V segments, an earlier analysis put the productive rate at about 90% or about 30% of the time. Solely CMV serostatus was available to characterize immune exposure. Follow-up analysis later connected one missense variant in DCLRE1C with trimming of TCR beta V- and J-genes. Analyses of presence/absence relied on an assumption of roughly uniform sequencing depth across donors.

Germline V CDR1 and CDR2: MNHEY, SVGAGI. The CDR3 consists of 15 residues. With 2 bases removed from V and 14 bases from J, the gap between germline ends came to 21 bases. A multiplex PCR was run with 60 Vbeta primers and 13 Jbeta primers. Produced via immunoSEQ multiplex PCR; TCRdb's table is partial and in-frame only. Here the sample spans roughly 77,000 clones, 75% to 80% being singletons. The sequence derives from a man aged 40-50 years in good health and CMV-seronegative. The sequencing input was PBMCs. The J gene is TRBJ2-2, the V gene TRBV6-5; possible D gene TRBD2, 5 bases. The CDR3 coding sequence is TGTGCCAGCAGTTACACCCGAGCTGGTTTACTAGATCTGTTTTTT. Amino acids: CASSYTRAGLLDLFF.